These 28 T cell receptor beta chains were sequenced from one sample in a study of T cells in women clearing cervical HPV infection. TCRdb's table, derived via immunoSEQ multiplex PCR, lists solely in-frame clones and lacks some. In total, the table holds about 48,000 clones. The sample comprised blood buffy coat. These TCRs come from a woman aged 18 to 75 with a cervical HPV16 infection that either progressed to CIN3+ or cleared (not recorded which).

Remarks on this clone: Read sequence stops 3 residues before the CDR3 end, and the germline J gene provides the missing end. This chain joins TRBV10-3 and TRBJ1-5; 8 bases align to TRBD1. The trim removed 8 bases at V and 9 bases at J, leaving 9 bases unmatched. The CDR3 length is 13 residues. Germline V gene lookup returns CDR1 ENHRY and CDR2 SYGVKD. The DNA read from the CDR3 is TGTGCCATCGGAGGCCAGGGGGCGATGCCC. Residues: CAIGGQGAMP. The complete CDR3 sequence is CAIGGQGAMPQHF.

A word on this clone: Coverage ceases 3 residues before the CDR3 finishes, and the germline J gene fills in the end. This sequence joins TRBV19 and TRBJ1-5; D is undetermined. V was cut by 5 bases and J by 0 bases, with 8 bases left in between. The germline V gene encodes CDR1 LNHDA and CDR2 SQIVND (reference sequence). CDR3 length equals 14 residues. The DNA read from the CDR3 is TGTGCCAGTAGTTACAGTCATAGCAATCAGCCC. Translating it yields CASSYSHSNQP. The entire CDR3 protein reads CASSYSHSNQPQHF.

Frequency places this clone as medium-sized. The CDR3 extends 3 residues past the end of the read, so its final part is completed from the germline J gene. The genes are TRBV28 and TRBJ1-1, with D uncertain. V was trimmed by 2 bases and J by 1 base, leaving 11 bases between them. The CDR3 runs 15 residues. Germline V lookup: CDR1 MDHEN, CDR2 SYDVKM. CDR3 amino acids: CASSLAQTWNTEAFF. The sequenced part of the CDR3 DNA is TGTGCCAGCAGTTTAGCCCAAACTTGGAACACTGAA.

Points on this clone: Read data end 3 residues before the CDR3 end; the end is taken from the germline J gene. The chain uses TRBV19 and TRBJ1-1; D not certain. The CDR3 is 13 residues long. V was trimmed by 6 bases and J by 5 bases, leaving 13 bases between them. Germline lookup yields CDR1 LNHDA and CDR2 SQIVND (reference sequence). CDR3 amino acids: CASRLQALTEAFF. The part of the CDR3 DNA that was read is TGTGCCAGTAGACTTCAGGCGTTGACTGAA.

In regard to this clone: Read data end 3 residues before the CDR3 end; the end is taken from the germline J gene. V usage is TRBV19 and J usage is TRBJ2-1; D is possibly TRBD1 (6 bases). CDR3 length: 16 residues. The germline CDR1 and CDR2 sequences are LNHDA and SQIVND (reference sequence). Trimming stripped 4 bases from V and 2 bases from J, with 15 bases between. CDR3 DNA, as far as it was read: TGTGCCAGTAGTAATCCGACAGGACACCCCTACAATGAG. Protein product: CASSNPTGHPYNE. The complete CDR3 reads CASSNPTGHPYNEQFF.

For this clone: The sequenced fragment ends 3 residues before the CDR3 boundary, so the rest is inferred from the germline J gene. The chain employs TRBV5-1 and TRBJ2-2, with no clear D. CDR3 length: 13 amino acids. V was shortened by 4 bases and J by 5 bases, with 9 bases between the two germline ends. Per the germline V gene, CDR1 is SGHRS and CDR2 is YFSETQ. The part of the CDR3 DNA that was read is TGCGCCAGCAGCACCGCTAGGACCGGGGAG. It is translated as CASSTARTGE. The CDR3, in full, reads CASSTARTGELFF.

Comments on this clone: At one end the junction does not follow the germline gene, possibly because of a read error. The read ends 3 residues shy of where the CDR3 ends; the end is completed using the germline J gene. The V gene is TRBV7-9, the J gene TRBJ2-7; D is perhaps TRBD1 (5 bases). This CDR3 spans 12 amino acids. Germline V CDR1 and CDR2: SEHNR, FQNEAQ (reference sequence). The CDR3 spells CSSSLDSYEQYF. CDR3 DNA (partial): TGTTCCAGCAGCTTAGACAGCTACGAG. The full variable domain, with the rest looked up from reference TRBV7-9 and TRBJ2-7, is DTGVSQNPRHKITKRGQNVTFRCDPISEHNRLYWYRQTLGQGPEFLTYFQNEAQLEKSRLLSDRFSAERPKGSFSTLEIQRTEQGDSAMYLCSSSLDSYEQYFGPGTRLTVT.

About this clone: A read error may produce the germline difference seen at one junction end. The CDR3 extends 3 residues past the end of the read, so its final part is completed from the germline J gene. The chain couples TRBV4-2 to TRBJ2-6; 10 bases agree with TRBD1. Germline loops: CDR1 LGHNA, CDR2 YNFKEQ. CDR3 length equals 18 residues. This chain's CDR3 is CASSQVGQGGSGANVLTF. CDR3 DNA, as far as it was read: TGCGCCAGCAGCCAAGTCGGACAGGGGGGGTCTGGGGCCAACGTC.

About this clone itself: The read gets to within 3 residues of the CDR3 end, and the germline J gene fills in the rest. The rearrangement uses TRBV15 and TRBJ2-5; perhaps TRBD1 as D (6 bases). CDR3 length equals 15 residues. Trimming pared 5 bases from V and 1 base from J, leaving 14 bases between. The V gene's germline CDR1 is LNHNV and CDR2 YYDKDF (reference sequence). The covered CDR3 bases are TGTGCCACCAGCGGGGGCCCTATCTCCCAAGAGACC. Protein sequence: CATSGGPISQET. The entire CDR3 reads CATSGGPISQETQYF.

The CDR3 DNA, read in part, is TGCAGTGCCAGCCGCTTAGCGGGAGTCGTATACGAG. As protein: CSASRLAGVVYE. The entire CDR3 reads CSASRLAGVVYEQYF. This sequence joins TRBV20-1 and TRBJ2-7, with 9 bases matching TRBD2. The CDR3 end lies 3 residues beyond the end of the read and is filled in from the germline J gene. The germline V gene has CDR1 DFQATT and CDR2 SNEGSKA (reference sequence). The trim removed 6 bases at V and 4 bases at J, leaving 13 bases unmatched. The CDR3 consists of 15 residues.

A note on this clone: The DNA ends 3 residues before the CDR3 does, and the rest of the CDR3 is filled in from the germline J gene. The chain is built from TRBV2 and TRBJ2-2; 9 bases match TRBD2. Germline CDR1 is SNHLY and CDR2 is FYNNEI. This CDR3 is built from 18 residues. The junction had 8 bases not matched to a gene; V was cut back by 2 bases and J by 1 base. The CDR3 DNA, read in part, is TGTGCCAGCAGTGAATGGGGGGGACTAGCCTTGAACACCGGGGAG. Its translation is CASSEWGGLALNTGE. Given in full, the CDR3 is CASSEWGGLALNTGELFF.

As for this clone: With the read ending 3 residues before the CDR3 end, the germline J gene is used to fill in that end. The V and J genes are TRBV30 and TRBJ2-5; D might be TRBD2 (5 bases). The V gene lost 2 bases and the J gene lost 4 bases, with 8 bases spanning the gap. CDR3 size: 12 residues. The V gene's germline CDR1 is GTSNPN and CDR2 SVGIG (reference sequence). The CDR3 sequence: CAWSTAGETQYF. Incomplete CDR3 DNA: TGTGCCTGGAGTACTGCGGGAGAGACC.

A remark on this clone: The CDR3 end is not reached by the read, which stops 3 residues before it; the germline J gene fills it in. The chain employs TRBV28 and TRBJ1-3, with unresolved D. CDR3 length: 16 residues. Trimming left V 1 base short and J 0 bases short, with 10 bases between. CDR1 and CDR2 (germline): MDHEN, SYDVKM. The chain's CDR3 is CASSLYLSGSGNTIYF. The CDR3 DNA, read in part, is TGTGCCAGCAGTTTATACCTTAGTGGCTCTGGAAACACC. Full variable domain (remainder filled in from reference TRBV28 and TRBJ1-3): DVKVTQSSRYLVKRTGEKVFLECVQDMDHENMFWYRQDPGLGLRLIYFSYDVKMKEKGDIPEGYSVSREKKERFSLILESASTNQTSMYLCASSLYLSGSGNTIYFGEGSWLTVV.

As for this clone: From the germline J gene comes the end of the CDR3, since the read stops 3 residues before it. V is TRBV7-9 and J is TRBJ2-7; perhaps TRBD2 as D (5 bases). Looked up from germline, CDR1 is SEHNR and CDR2 is FQNEAQ (reference sequence). V was pared by 5 bases and J by 0 bases, with 11 bases between. The CDR3 is 14 amino acids. Incomplete CDR3 DNA: TGTGCCAGCAGCCCAGCGGATAACTCCTACGAG. Its protein is CASSPADNSYE. Given in full, the CDR3 is CASSPADNSYEQYF.

As for this clone: With the read ending 3 residues before the CDR3 end, the germline J gene is used to fill in that end. The chain is built from TRBV14 and TRBJ2-1, with 7 bases fitting TRBD2. The V gene's germline CDR1 is SGHDN and CDR2 FVKESK. J gave up 6 bases and V 1 base, and 6 bases lay outside the gene matches. The CDR3 length is 15 residues. This CDR3 is CASSQVGGISNEQFF. The covered CDR3 bases are TGTGCCAGCAGCCAAGTCGGGGGGATCAGCAATGAG.

Worth noting for this clone: Read sequence stops 3 residues before the CDR3 end, and the germline J gene provides the missing end. The gene calls are TRBV20-1 and TRBJ2-3; D perhaps matches TRBD2 (7 bases). The CDR3 is made up of 15 amino acids. The V gene lost 6 bases and the J gene lost 3 bases, with 19 bases spanning the gap. CDR1 and CDR2 from the germline V gene are DFQATT and SNEGSKA (reference sequence). The DNA read from the CDR3 is TGCAGTGCCCCAGGACTAGGGGGGAGAACAGATACG. It codes for CSAPGLGGRTDT. The whole CDR3 sequence is CSAPGLGGRTDTQYF.

Notes on this clone: The read halts 3 residues ahead of the CDR3 end, with the missing end drawn from the germline J gene. This chain uses TRBV19 with TRBJ2-6, with TRBD1 matching over 9 bases. The CDR3 has 17 amino acids. V lost 5 bases to trimming and J lost 4 bases; unmatched junction nucleotides: 9. CDR1 and CDR2 from the germline V gene are LNHDA and SQIVND (reference sequence). CDR3 sequence: CASSYRGPALGANVLTF. The covered CDR3 bases are TGTGCCAGTAGTTACAGGGGGCCCGCTCTGGGGGCCAACGTC.

As concerns this clone: The read is 3 residues too short to cover the CDR3 end, so that end is filled in from the germline J gene. This sequence joins TRBV3-1 (or the pseudogene TRBV3-2) and TRBJ2-5, with 13 bases that match TRBD2. The CDR3 extends over 17 amino acids. Germline assignment: CDR1 LGHDT and CDR2 YNNKEL (reference sequence). V trimming: 5 bases; J trimming: 0 bases; junction bases outside the gene matches: 6. CDR3 bases read: TGTGCCAGCAGCTGGACTAGCGGGGGACTGTACCAAGAGACC. The encoded protein is CASSWTSGGLYQET. The full CDR3 is CASSWTSGGLYQETQYF.

Comment on this clone: The read finishes 3 residues shy of the CDR3 end, and the germline J gene is used to complete it. The J gene is TRBJ1-1, the V gene TRBV5-1; 10 bases are shared with TRBD1. The CDR3 contains 17 residues. In germline, CDR1 is SGHRS, CDR2 YFSETQ. Unmatched junction bases numbered 14, after V lost 4 bases and J lost 5 bases. Incomplete CDR3 DNA: TGCGCCAGCAGCCGACTACCGGGACAGGGGCGGGGGACTGAA. This encodes CASSRLPGQGRGTE. In full, the CDR3 is CASSRLPGQGRGTEAFF.

A note on this clone: The read finishes 3 residues shy of the CDR3 end, and the germline J gene is used to complete it. The V and J genes are TRBV20-1 and TRBJ2-4; D might be TRBD1 (5 bases). Germline CDR1 reads DFQATT; CDR2 reads SNEGSKA (reference sequence). The CDR3 totals 12 residues. The V end lost 2 bases, the J end lost 9 bases, and 11 bases lay between the germline ends. The covered CDR3 bases are TGCAGTGCTAGAAAAGGGGTGAGCATT. As protein: CSARKGVSI. The CDR3 in full is CSARKGVSIQYF.

A word on this clone: The CDR3 end falls 3 residues outside the read, so it is completed with the germline J gene. The chain joins TRBV7-2 to TRBJ2-3; TRBD1 aligns across 10 bases. Germline loops: CDR1 SGHTA, CDR2 FQGNSA. There are 15 residues in the CDR3. V dropped 6 bases and J dropped 3; count of bases not matched to a gene: 6. The CDR3 reads CASSPGQGWTDTQYF. The part of the CDR3 DNA that was read is TGTGCCAGCAGTCCGGGACAGGGGTGGACAGATACG.

A remark on this clone: Read sequence stops 3 residues before the CDR3 end, and the germline J gene provides the missing end. The rearrangement links TRBV7-6 to TRBJ1-1; 7 positions agree with TRBD1. The V and J ends lost 5 bases and 2 bases, in that order; junction bases with no gene match: 5. Germline V gives CDR1 SGHVS, CDR2 FNYEAQ. The CDR3 has 14 amino acids. The CDR3 here is CASSVGQLNTEAFF. The sequenced part of the CDR3 DNA is TGTGCCAGCAGCGTGGGACAGCTTAACACTGAA.

The DNA read from the CDR3 is TGCGCCAGCACCCGAGGAGGTAGCGGGAGGGCCGCGGAGACC. Its protein product is CASTRGGSGRAAET. The CDR3, in full, reads CASTRGGSGRAAETQYF. V and J are TRBV10-2 and TRBJ2-5; 11 nucleotides line up with TRBD2. Coverage ceases 3 residues before the CDR3 finishes, and the germline J gene fills in the end. V dropped 7 bases and J dropped 5; count of bases not matched to a gene: 15. The CDR3 runs to 17 residues. The germline gives CDR1 WSHSY, CDR2 SAAADI.

Remarks on this clone: With the read ending 3 residues before the CDR3 end, the germline J gene is used to fill in that end. The V call is TRBV19, the J call TRBJ1-1; D is perhaps TRBD1 (5 bases). The V gene's germline CDR1 is LNHDA and CDR2 SQIVND (reference sequence). The CDR3 has 14 residues. The chain's CDR3 is CASSMWGGTWEAFF. The sequenced part of the CDR3 DNA is TGTGCCAGTAGTATGTGGGGGGGGACCTGGGAA.

Comments on this clone: The read terminates 3 residues before the CDR3 end, so the remaining end is supplied by the germline J gene. The genes are TRBV7-2 and TRBJ2-3; 8 positions match TRBD2. V was pared by 4 bases and J by 8 bases, with 2 bases of the junction left unmatched. Germline CDR1 SGHTA, CDR2 FQGNSA. This CDR3 has 12 amino acids. The CDR3 reads CASSSGLATQYF. The part of the CDR3 DNA that was read is TGTGCCAGCAGCTCCGGACTAGCTACG.

With regard to this clone: The read finishes 3 residues shy of the CDR3 end, and the germline J gene is used to complete it. J is TRBJ2-1 and V is TRBV5-1; D is unclear. Germline V gene sequence: CDR1 SGHRS, CDR2 YFSETQ. The CDR3 contains 15 residues. The V and J ends lost 1 base and 0 bases respectively, with 8 bases between them. CDR3 loop: CASSLSPGSYNEQFF. The sequenced part of the CDR3 DNA is TGCGCCAGCAGCTTGTCCCCAGGCTCCTACAATGAG.

Comments on this clone: The missing CDR3 end, 3 residues past where the read stops, is filled in from the germline J gene. The chain joins TRBV11-1 to TRBJ1-1; no clear D. Germline V gene sequence: CDR1 SGHAT, CDR2 FQDESV (reference sequence). Trimming pared 7 bases from V and 7 bases from J, leaving 19 bases between. CDR3 size: 14 residues. The sequenced CDR3 bases are TGTGCCAGCACCAACCCGACAAGCCTCGGTGAA. As protein: CASTNPTSLGE. The entire CDR3 sequence reads CASTNPTSLGEAFF.

As concerns this clone: The sequenced fragment ends 3 residues before the CDR3 boundary, so the rest is inferred from the germline J gene. The chain is built from TRBV20-1 and TRBJ1-2; D not resolved. With 3 bases removed from V and 0 bases from J, the gap between germline ends came to 5 bases. CDR3 length equals 12 residues. CDR1 is DFQATT, CDR2 SNEGSKA, per germline (reference sequence). CDR3 loop: CSASHTNYGYTF. The CDR3 bases that were read are TGCAGTGCTAGTCACACTAACTATGGC.